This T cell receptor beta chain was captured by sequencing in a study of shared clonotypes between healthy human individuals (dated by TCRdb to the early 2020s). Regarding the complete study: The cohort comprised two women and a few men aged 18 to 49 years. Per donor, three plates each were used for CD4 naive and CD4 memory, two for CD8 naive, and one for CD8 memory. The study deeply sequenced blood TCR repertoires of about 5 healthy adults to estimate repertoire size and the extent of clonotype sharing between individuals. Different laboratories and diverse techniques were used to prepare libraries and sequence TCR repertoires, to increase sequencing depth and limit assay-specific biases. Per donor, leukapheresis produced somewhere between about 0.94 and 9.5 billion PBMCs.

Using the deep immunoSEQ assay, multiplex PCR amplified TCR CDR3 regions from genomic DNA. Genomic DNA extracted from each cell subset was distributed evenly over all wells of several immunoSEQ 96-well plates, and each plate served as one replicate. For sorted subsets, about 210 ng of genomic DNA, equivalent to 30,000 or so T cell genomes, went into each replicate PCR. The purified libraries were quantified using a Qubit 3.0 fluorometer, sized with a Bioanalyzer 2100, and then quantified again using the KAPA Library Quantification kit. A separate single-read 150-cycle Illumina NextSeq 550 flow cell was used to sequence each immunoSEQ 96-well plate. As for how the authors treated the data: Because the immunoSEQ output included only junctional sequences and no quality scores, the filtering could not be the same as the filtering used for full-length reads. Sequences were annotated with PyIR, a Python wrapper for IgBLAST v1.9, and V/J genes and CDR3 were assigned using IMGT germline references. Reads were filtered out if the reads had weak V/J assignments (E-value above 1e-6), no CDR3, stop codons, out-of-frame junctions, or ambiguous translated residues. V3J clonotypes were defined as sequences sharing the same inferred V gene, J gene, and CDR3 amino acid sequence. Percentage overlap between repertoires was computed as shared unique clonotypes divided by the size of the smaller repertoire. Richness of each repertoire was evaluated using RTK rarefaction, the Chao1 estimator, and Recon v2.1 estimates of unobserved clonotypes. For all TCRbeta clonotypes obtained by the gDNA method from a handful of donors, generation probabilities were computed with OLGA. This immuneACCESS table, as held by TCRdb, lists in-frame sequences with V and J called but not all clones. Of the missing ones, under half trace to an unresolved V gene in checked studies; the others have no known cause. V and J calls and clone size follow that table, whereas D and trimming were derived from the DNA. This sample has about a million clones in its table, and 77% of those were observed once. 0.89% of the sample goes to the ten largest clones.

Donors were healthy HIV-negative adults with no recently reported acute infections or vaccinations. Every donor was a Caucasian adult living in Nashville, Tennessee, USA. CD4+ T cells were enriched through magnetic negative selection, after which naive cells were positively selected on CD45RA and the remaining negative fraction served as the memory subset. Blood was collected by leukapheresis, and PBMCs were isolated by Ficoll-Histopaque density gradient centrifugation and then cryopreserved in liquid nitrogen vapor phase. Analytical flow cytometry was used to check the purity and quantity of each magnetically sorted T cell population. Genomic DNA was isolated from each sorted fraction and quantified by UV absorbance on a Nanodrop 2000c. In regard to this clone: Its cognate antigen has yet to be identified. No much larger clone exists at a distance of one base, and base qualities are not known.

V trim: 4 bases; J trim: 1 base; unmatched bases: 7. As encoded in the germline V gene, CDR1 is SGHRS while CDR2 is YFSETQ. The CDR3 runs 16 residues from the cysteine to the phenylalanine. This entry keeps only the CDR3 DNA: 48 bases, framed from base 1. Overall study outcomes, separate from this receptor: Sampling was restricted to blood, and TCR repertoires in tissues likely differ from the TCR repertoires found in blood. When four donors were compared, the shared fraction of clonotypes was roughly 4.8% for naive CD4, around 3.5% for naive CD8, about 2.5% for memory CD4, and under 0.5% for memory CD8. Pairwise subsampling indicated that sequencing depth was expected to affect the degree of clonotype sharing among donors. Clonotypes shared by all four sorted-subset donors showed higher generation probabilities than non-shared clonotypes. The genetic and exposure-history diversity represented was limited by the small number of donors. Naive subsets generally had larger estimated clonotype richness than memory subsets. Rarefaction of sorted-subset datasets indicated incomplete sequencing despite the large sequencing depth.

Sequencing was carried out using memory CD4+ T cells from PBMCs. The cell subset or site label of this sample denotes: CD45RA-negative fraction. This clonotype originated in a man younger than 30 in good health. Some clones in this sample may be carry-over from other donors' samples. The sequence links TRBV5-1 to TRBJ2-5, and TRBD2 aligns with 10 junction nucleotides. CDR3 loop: CASSPGLADIQETQYF. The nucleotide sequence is TGCGCCAGCAGCCCAGGACTAGCGGACATCCAAGAGACCCAGTACTTC.